This paragraph reports one TCR beta chain. Everyone who took part was about 18 to 89 years old, and they came from about two dozen US areas. The data are from a study of blood T cell repertoires in COVID-19. Study-level background: PBMCs, B-cell-depleted T cells, or T cells provided the cDNA or gDNA that made up the material.

Germline V CDR1 and CDR2: SGHNT, YYREEE (reference sequence). The CDR3 runs 16 residues. V gave up 1 base and J gave up 2 bases, with 13 bases separating them. TCRdb's copy holds only in-frame clones and misses some; the assay was immunoSEQ multiplex PCR. The sample gives roughly 190,000 clones, 76% of which show up once; 17% is in the top ten. The genes are TRBV5-4 and TRBJ1-3; TRBD1 is a possible D gene (6 bases). What was sequenced was PBMCs or T cells enriched from blood (not recorded which). The receptor was isolated from a woman aged 50 to 65 with acute COVID-19. Here the CDR3 DNA reads TGTGCCAGCAGCTTGATGGGGGGGACACCTGGAAACACCATATATTTT. Protein sequence: CASSLMGGTPGNTIYF. The full variable domain, in which reference TRBV5-4 and TRBJ1-3 provide the parts outside the CDR3, is ETGVTQSPTHLIKTRGQQVTLRCSSQSGHNTVSWYQQALGQGPQFIFQYYREEENGRGNFPPRFSGLQFPNYSSELNVNALELDDSALYLCASSLMGGTPGNTIYFGEGSWLTVV.